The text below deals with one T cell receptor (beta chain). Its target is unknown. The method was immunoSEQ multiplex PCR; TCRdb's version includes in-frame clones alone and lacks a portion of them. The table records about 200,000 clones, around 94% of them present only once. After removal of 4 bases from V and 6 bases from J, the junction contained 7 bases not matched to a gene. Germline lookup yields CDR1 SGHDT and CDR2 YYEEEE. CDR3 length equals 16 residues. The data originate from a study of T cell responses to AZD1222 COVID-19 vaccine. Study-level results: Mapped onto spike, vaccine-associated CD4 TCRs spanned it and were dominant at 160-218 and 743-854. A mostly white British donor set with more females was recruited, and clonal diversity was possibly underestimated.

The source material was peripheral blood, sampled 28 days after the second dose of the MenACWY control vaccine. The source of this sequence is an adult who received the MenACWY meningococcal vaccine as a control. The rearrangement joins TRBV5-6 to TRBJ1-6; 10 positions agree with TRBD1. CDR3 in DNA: TGTGCCAGCAGCCTGATTCGGACAGGGGGTAATTCACCCCTCCACTTT. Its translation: CASSLIRTGGNSPLHF.